This record looks at one TCR beta chain sequence and its context. Which antigen it targets is not known. Base qualities are missing; no much larger clone stands one base away. This entry comes from a study of blood T cell repertoires in COVID-19 (dated by TCRdb to the early 2020s). Context from the whole study: Samples from collaborators originated in the United States, Italy and Spain and spanned both the acute and convalescent phases of COVID-19. The material from the prospective study consisted of cDNA or gDNA derived from T cells, B-cell-depleted T cells, or PBMCs. The dataset comprised deeply sampled blood TCRbeta repertoires from subjects exposed to, actively infected with, or recovered from COVID-19. The repertoires were released in a freely available public database meant as a resource for research on the immune response to SARS-CoV-2. The samples were drawn from two sources: the first 160 participants of the ongoing ImmuneRACE study, and fewer than 1,500 subjects contributed by 6 global collaborators. The sample metadata nearly always contained a de-identified subject ID, COVID-19 status, age in years and sex. Where available, HLA class I and class II types were taken from metadata supplied by the sample provider and were not determined by assay-based typing. What the study reported, not specific to this receptor: The amount of clinical and demographic metadata varied by source and participant and was provided uncurated.

The CDR1 and CDR2 encoded by the germline V gene are SGHDT and YYEEEE. Measured from the cysteine to the phenylalanine, the CDR3 is 13 residues long. CDR3 DNA only is kept here, 39 bases in frame from base 1. Here V drops 4 bases and J drops 5 bases, and the junction holds 3 bases not matched to any gene. Enrolling through a virtual design, the prospective study's participants ranged in age from roughly 18 to 89 years and lived across 24 United States geographic areas. In the prospective study, cohorts were assigned on the basis of participant-reported clinical history obtained from a screening survey and a study questionnaire. ImmuneRACE Cohort 3 recovered participants were defined by two consecutive negative NP/OP PCR tests, healthcare professional clearance, or symptom resolution. Each participant in the prospective study had whole blood, serum and a nasopharyngeal or oropharyngeal swab collected by mobile phlebotomists. Participants in the prospective study had the option to provide additional blood draws and questionnaires over a roughly two-month period. Before DNA extraction, blood samples from the prospective study were shipped at room temperature or frozen.

TCRbeta CDR3 regions were amplified from genomic DNA using the immunoSEQ Assay, a bias-controlled multiplex PCR. Under the source paper's analysis protocol: The number of nucleated cells in each sample was estimated by amplification of reference gene primers within the assay. Sequence reads were collapsed and filtered to measure the absolute abundance of every unique TCRbeta CDR3 rearrangement. For each sample, productive Simpson clonality was calculated as the square root of Simpson's diversity index across productive rearrangements. TCRdb mirrors the immuneACCESS table, restricted to in-frame sequences. Some clones are absent from its copies; in checked studies, under half trace to an unresolved V gene, and the reason for the others is unknown. V, J and clone size reflect that table, while D and trimming were determined from the DNA. A total of 250,000 to 300,000 clones appear in this sample, roughly 90% of them only once. The top ten constitute about 1.1% of the sample.

The sample taken for sequencing was PBMCs or T cells enriched from blood (not recorded which). The rearranged segments are TRBV5-6 and TRBJ1-1; 9 central nucleotides agree with TRBD1. The source of this sequence is a woman in her twenties or thirties who had recovered from COVID-19. The CDR3 region: CASSMDRGTEAFF. The DNA is TGTGCCAGCAGCATGGACAGGGGTACTGAAGCTTTCTTT.